Listed here are 10 T cell receptor beta chains from one sample, sequenced in a study of control samples from healthy donors and cancer patients. Some clones are missing from TCRdb's copy, which holds only in-frame ones; the method was immunoSEQ multiplex PCR. The sample includes about 170,000 clones, 91% of them seen just once. Specimen: blood. The receptors shown here come from a woman aged 30 to 39 in good health.

V usage is TRBV2 and J usage is TRBJ2-5, with D perhaps given as TRBD1 or TRBD2 (7 bases each). There are 14 residues in the CDR3. The V end was cut by 7 bases, the J end by 4 bases, with 16 bases between. Germline V gene lookup returns CDR1 SNHLY and CDR2 FYNNEI. The CDR3 loop is CASTGRGGRETQYF. Written as DNA, the CDR3 is TGTGCCAGCACGGGCAGGGGGGGCCGAGAGACCCAGTACTTC.

The V and J genes are TRBV13 and TRBJ2-3, with 11 bases lining up with TRBD1. The CDR3 sequence is 14 residues long. V lost 5 bases and J lost 5; bases outside the gene matches: 3. Germline V gene lookup returns CDR1 PRHDT and CDR2 FYEKMQ (reference sequence). CDR3 nucleotides: TGTGCCAGCAGCCCCGGGACAGGGGGAGATACGCAGTATTTT. This encodes CASSPGTGGDTQYF.

This sequence joins TRBV28 and TRBJ1-6; D is possibly TRBD1 (5 bases). Deletions cut 5 bases from V and 9 bases from J, with 14 bases between. Looked up from germline, CDR1 is MDHEN and CDR2 is SYDVKM. The CDR3 has 14 residues. The CDR3 protein is CASSTTGSSSPLHF. For the CDR3, the DNA is TGTGCCAGCAGTACAACAGGTTCGAGTTCACCCCTCCACTTT. Complete variable domain (other parts from reference TRBV28 and TRBJ1-6): DVKVTQSSRYLVKRTGEKVFLECVQDMDHENMFWYRQDPGLGLRLIYFSYDVKMKEKGDIPEGYSVSREKKERFSLILESASTNQTSMYLCASSTTGSSSPLHFGNGTRLTVT.

This chain connects TRBV19 to TRBJ1-1; D not certain. CDR3 length: 14 amino acids. Germline loops: CDR1 LNHDA, CDR2 SQIVND (reference sequence). The ends were cut back, 5 bases at V and 1 base at J, with 11 bases in the middle. The CDR3 spells CASSGRGENTEAFF. The CDR3 nucleotides read TGTGCCAGTAGTGGACGAGGAGAGAACACTGAAGCTTTCTTT.

This chain connects TRBV19 to TRBJ1-4, with TRBD1 matching over 9 bases. The germline V gene has CDR1 LNHDA and CDR2 SQIVND (reference sequence). The CDR3 contains 15 residues. Trimming took 6 bases from V and 0 from J; bases not matched to a gene: 2. In DNA form, the CDR3 reads TGTGCCAGTAGAACAGGGGGCGCAACTAATGAAAAACTGTTTTTT. Translation gives CASRTGGATNEKLFF.

V is TRBV4-2 and J is TRBJ1-2; TRBD1 agrees at 10 bases. The CDR3 is made up of 14 amino acids. Germline lookup yields CDR1 LGHNA and CDR2 YNFKEQ. Trimming at V came to 0 bases and at J to 7 bases, leaving 2 bases not matched to a gene. CDR3 in amino acids: CASSQEGTGVGYTF. CDR3 sequence (DNA): TGTGCCAGCAGCCAAGAGGGGACAGGGGTTGGCTACACCTTC.

The gene calls are TRBV10-3 and TRBJ1-6, with D tentatively TRBD1 (6 bases). Germline values: CDR1 ENHRY, CDR2 SYGVKD. The length of the CDR3 is 14 residues. Trimming removed 3 bases from V and 8 bases from J, with 11 bases in between. CDR3 amino acids: CAISERAGDSPLHF. In nucleotides, the CDR3 is TGTGCCATCAGTGAAAGGGCAGGGGATTCACCCCTCCACTTT.

V and J are TRBV5-1 and TRBJ2-6, with 8 bases identical to TRBD1. Germline V gene sequence: CDR1 SGHRS, CDR2 YFSETQ. After removal of 5 bases from V and 0 bases from J, the junction contained 7 bases not matched to a gene. The CDR3 is made up of 17 amino acids. CDR3 region: CASSTGQAFSGANVLTF. CDR3 bases: TGCGCCAGCAGTACGGGACAGGCCTTCTCTGGGGCCAACGTCCTGACTTTC. The variable domain in full, completed from reference TRBV5-1 and TRBJ2-6, reads KAGVTQTPRYLIKTRGQQVTLSCSPISGHRSVSWYQQTPGQGLQFLFEYFSETQRNKGNFPGRFSGRQFSNSRSEMNVSTLELGDSALYLCASSTGQAFSGANVLTFGAGSRLTVL.

The V and J genes are TRBV6-5 and TRBJ2-1; 12 bases line up with TRBD2. Germline V gives CDR1 MNHEY, CDR2 SVGAGI. The CDR3 length is 14 residues. Trimming at V came to 6 bases and at J to 5 bases, leaving 2 bases not matched to a gene. The chain's CDR3 is CASRTSGGHNEQFF. The CDR3 region has the DNA TGTGCCAGCAGGACTAGCGGGGGCCACAATGAGCAGTTCTTC.

The chain has TRBV5-1 and TRBJ2-7, with 12 bases aligning to TRBD2. V was clipped by 3 bases and J by 0 bases; unmatched bases: 4. Germline V gene sequence: CDR1 SGHRS, CDR2 YFSETQ. The length of the CDR3 is 16 residues. Here the CDR3 reads CASSSTSGGPSYEQYF. The DNA for the CDR3 is TGCGCCAGCAGCTCTACTAGCGGGGGGCCCTCCTACGAGCAGTACTTC.